The clone carrying this TCR beta chain was seen at least ten times. Its antigen remains unknown. The data belong to a study of regulatory T cells in long-lasting Graves disease. CDR1 is SQVTM and CDR2 is ANQGSEA in the germline V gene. The CDR3 covers 11 residues. V dropped 1 base and J dropped 14 bases, with 12 bases sitting between them. Study findings and constraints: Relative to newly diagnosed Graves' patients, persistent ones had lower TCR diversity.

CDR3 regions were amplified by Arm-PCR using iRepertoire HTBI primers to build TCR beta libraries. TCRdb re-analysed the multiplex PCR reads in MiXCR, keeping a single row per CDR3 protein. Among hundreds of thousands of distinct CDR3 sequences listed, approximately 16% were seen once. The sample's time point: newly diagnosed GD, antithyroid drugs for less than 3 months. PBMC-extracted RNA yielded the TCR library. The sample also formed part of further work on T cells in Graves' hyperthyroidism and ophthalmopathy.

This TCR came from a woman aged 25 to 45 with Graves disease. The chain carries TRBV29-1 and TRBJ2-1; the D gene is possibly TRBD2 (5 bases). The source was peripheral blood mononuclear cells (PBMCs), collected at new diagnosis, from a patient treated with antithyroid drugs. CDR3 residues: CSVEAGNGEFF. DNA of the CDR3: TGCAGCGTTGAAGCGGGAAATGGGGAGTTCTTC.